The clone carrying this TCR beta chain was picked up many times. The source of the sample is a study of tumor-infiltrating lymphocytes in primary liver carcinoma. Study in general: Tumors measured about 4.2 to 11 cm and were stage T1-T3 N0M0.

From 500 ng of total RNA, TCR beta-specific cDNA was reverse-transcribed using a constant-region primer. Slightly modified ARM-PCR, run as three nested multiplex PCR rounds, produced the TCR beta libraries. Each CDR3 protein is one row after TCRdb ran MiXCR on the multiplex PCR reads. Here the sample spans hundreds of thousands of distinct CDR3 sequences, almost 60% being singletons. Unsorted whole blood yielded the blood RNA, and germline DNA was also extracted. Sequenced material: peripheral blood. This sequence was found in a woman in her twenties or thirties with primary liver carcinoma and hepatitis B virus infection.

DNA for the CDR3: TGCAGCGTTGAAGACCCGACAGGGACTCCGGGCCAGCTGTTTTTT. Its protein product is CSVEDPTGTPGQLFF. The V gene is TRBV29-1, the J gene TRBJ2-2; tentatively, D is TRBD1 (7 bases). With 0 bases removed from V and 12 bases from J, the gap between germline ends came to 20 bases. The V gene's germline CDR1 is SQVTM and CDR2 ANQGSEA. This CDR3 has 15 amino acids.